This T cell receptor beta chain was sequenced in a study of T cell repertoires in cytomegalovirus infection (dated by TCRdb to the late 2010s). Concerning the study at large: The HLA type of each donor mattered for the analysis, because public TCR beta signatures pointed to carriage of CMV infection along with the matching HLA type. Results and caveats for the whole study, not just this receptor: The ex vivo response was dominated by HLA-C-restricted CMV-specific TCR beta clonotypes, which also provided the single most frequent clonotype in two of eight donors. Cumulative frequency of public TCR beta family members discriminated carriers of CMV infection plus the relevant HLA type in this cohort and an independent roughly 330-donor cohort.

This clonotype was seen repeatedly, ten times or more. Which antigen it targets is not known. Base quality data are lacking; no much larger clone is found one base away. The germline V gene specifies MDHEN as CDR1 and SYDVKM as CDR2. Trimmed from V: 6 bases; trimmed from J: 4 bases; junction bases lacking a gene match: 11. The CDR3 holds 16 amino acids from the cysteine to the phenylalanine. Of all the DNA, just the CDR3 is kept, 48 bases in frame from base 1. The sequencer listed for this sample is Illumina HiSeq 1500. TCRdb reran the public reads through fastp at Q25 and MiXCR, keeping productive beta chains. Here each entry gathers all rows of one CDR3 protein and keeps the most common genes and DNA. The sample table records roughly 280,000 distinct CDR3 sequences; roughly 13% of these occur just once. The top ten constitute roughly 9.7% of the sample.

The rearranged segments are TRBV28 and TRBJ2-7; TRBD2 agrees with 11 junctional bases. The material sequenced was PBMCs. The TCR was taken from a human donor in good health (CMV status not recorded). Some clones in this sample may be carry-over from other donors' samples. The DNA sequence reads TGTGCCAGCAGGGCTAGCGGGAGGTCTCTTCAATACGAGCAGTACTTC. It is translated as CASRASGRSLQYEQYF. The variable domain in full, with residues beyond the CDR3 obtained from the reference TRBV28 and TRBJ2-7 genes, is DVKVTQSSRYLVKRTGEKVFLECVQDMDHENMFWYRQDPGLGLRLIYFSYDVKMKEKGDIPEGYSVSREKKERFSLILESASTNQTSMYLCASRASGRSLQYEQYFGPGTRLTVT.